The 19 T cell receptor beta chains given below trace back to one sample, sequenced in a study of Graves' ophthalmopathy and Graves' hyperthyroidism listed by TCRdb under 2018. These reads were obtained on an Illumina HiSeq 2000. For repertoire sequencing, TCR beta CDR3 regions were amplified from RNA transcripts. The first round of RT-PCR was done with HTBI primers and the Qiagen OneStep RT-PCR kit, and was followed by a second round of multiplex PCR, then size selection and purification. The public reads were reanalyzed by TCRdb: fastp trimming at Q25, MiXCR alignment, in-frame beta chains only. Each CDR3 protein gets just one entry, which takes the most common genes and DNA from the rows behind it. The sample table contains 450,000 or so distinct CDR3 sequences; only one count was recorded for 13% to 15% of them. Over 8% of the sample belongs to the ten largest clones. The specimen sequenced was blood. These receptors were taken from a woman in her 30s with Graves' ophthalmopathy. Donor details come from another sample of the same person, matched by shared clones.

Ten or more counts support this clonotype. The genes are TRBV20-1 and TRBJ2-7; TRBD2 might be the D (6 bases). The V end was cut by 1 base, the J end by 3 bases, with 16 bases between. The CDR3 is made up of 15 amino acids. CDR1 and CDR2 from the germline V gene are DFQATT and SNEGSKA (reference sequence). DNA of the CDR3: TGCAGTGCTAGAGGGGAGTGGGGGGTGTACTACGAGCAGTACTTC. This translates into CSARGEWGVYYEQYF.

This clonotype was counted ten times or more. V is TRBV7-9 and J is TRBJ1-6; D gene uncertain. The CDR3 totals 19 residues. From germline, CDR1 is SEHNR and CDR2 FQNEAQ (reference sequence). V shed 0 bases and J shed 6 bases, with 21 bases lying between them. Written as DNA, the CDR3 is TGTGCCAGCAGCTTAGCCGGACCGCTCCGTACTGAAGTTAATTCACCCCTCCACTTT. Residues: CASSLAGPLRTEVNSPLHF.

This clonotype was counted at least ten times. The chain links TRBV30 to TRBJ2-7, with D possibly being TRBD1 or TRBD2 (6 bases each). Germline V gene data show CDR1 as GTSNPN and CDR2 as SVGIG (reference sequence). CDR3 length equals 16 residues. Trimming took 1 base from V and 5 from J, leaving 21 bases between them. CDR3 coding DNA: TGTGCCTGGAGTGAGACACGAAGGGGGGACTTCCACGAGCAGTACTTC. Its translation is CAWSETRRGDFHEQYF.

This clonotype was found many times. J is TRBJ1-6 and V is TRBV27; D remains unclear. Trimming left V 0 bases short and J 10 bases short, with 10 bases between. CDR3 length: 14 residues. The germline gives CDR1 MNHEY, CDR2 SMNVEV (reference sequence). DNA for the CDR3: TGTGCCAGCAGTTTATCAGGGAAGGGATCACCCCTCCACTTT. Encoded protein: CASSLSGKGSPLHF.

This clonotype has just a few counts. V and J are TRBV6-1 and TRBJ1-1; D call uncertain. In germline, CDR1 is MNHNS, CDR2 SASEGT. Trimming shortened V by 0 bases and J by 7 bases, and 12 bases separated the two germline ends. This CDR3 is built from 14 residues. CDR3 residues: CASSEAVERLEAFF. As DNA, the CDR3 is TGTGCCAGCAGTGAAGCAGTTGAGAGGCTTGAAGCTTTCTTT.

This clonotype appeared many times. This rearrangement joins TRBV6-1 to TRBJ2-5; TRBD2 aligns across 8 bases. The V segment lost 4 bases and the J segment 5 bases; nucleotides outside the gene matches: 9. The length of the CDR3 is 15 residues. Germline values: CDR1 MNHNS, CDR2 SASEGT. The CDR3, as DNA: TGTGCCAGCAGTGGCAGCGGGAGCCACCGCGAGACCCAGTACTTC. Amino acids: CASSGSGSHRETQYF.

The gene calls are TRBV30 and TRBJ2-7; weak D call: TRBD2 (5 bases). V was shortened by 5 bases and J by 4 bases, with 18 bases between the two germline ends. In germline, CDR1 is GTSNPN, CDR2 SVGIG (reference sequence). This CDR3 region has 14 residues. The CDR3, as DNA: TGTGCCTGGGCGTTCGGTGGAGGCCCTTACGAGCAGTACTTC. This encodes CAWAFGGGPYEQYF.

This clonotype occurred many times. The rearrangement links TRBV28 to TRBJ2-6; D might be TRBD1 (6 bases). Trimming shortened V by 2 bases and J by 0 bases, and 11 bases separated the two germline ends. CDR1 and CDR2 (germline): MDHEN, SYDVKM. The CDR3 length is 17 residues. In DNA form, the CDR3 reads TGTGCCAGCAGTTTACTAACGGACAGCTCTGGGGCCAACGTCCTGACTTTC. Encoded protein: CASSLLTDSSGANVLTF.

This clonotype occurred many times. This rearrangement joins TRBV24-1 to TRBJ2-5; D perhaps matches TRBD1 (5 bases). The CDR3 runs to 14 residues. Germline V CDR1 and CDR2: KGHDR, SFDVKD. The germline V and J ends were trimmed by 1 base and 4 bases, with 9 bases remaining between them. In DNA, the CDR3 is TGTGCCACCAGTGATTTCGGGCAGGGAGAGACCCAGTACTTC. Translated, it gives CATSDFGQGETQYF.

The rearrangement uses TRBV5-1 and TRBJ1-6, with D hard to call. Trimming removed 4 bases from V and 5 bases from J, with 7 bases in between. CDR1 and CDR2 from the germline V gene are SGHRS and YFSETQ. This CDR3 comprises 13 residues. The CDR3 DNA follows: TGCGCCAGCAGCAGTGAAAATAATTCACCCCTCCACTTT. Residues: CASSSENNSPLHF.

The chain has TRBV12-3 or TRBV12-4 and TRBJ1-2; D gene uncertain. Trimming removed 6 bases from V and 8 bases from J, with 13 bases in between. CDR3 size: 12 residues. The CDR3: CASSRTRKGYTF. CDR3 nucleotide sequence: TGTGCCAGCAGCCGGACCCGGAAAGGCTACACCTTC.

This clonotype was observed many times. The chain joins TRBV28 to TRBJ2-2; 9 bases are a match to TRBD1. V gave up 7 bases and J gave up 3 bases; unmatched junction bases: 3. The CDR3 is made up of 14 amino acids. From germline, CDR1 is MDHEN and CDR2 SYDVKM. CDR3 sequence (DNA): TGTGCCAGCAACAGGGGGCTGGACACCGGGGAGCTGTTTTTT. It encodes CASNRGLDTGELFF.

A remark on this clonotype: A single base separates this from a much larger clone, so it may be a read error. Given the absence of the conserved phenylalanine or tryptophan at the CDR3 end, a read error is likely. The chain couples TRBV28 to TRBJ1-2; maybe TRBD1 (5 bases). The CDR3 is made up of 12 amino acids. Trimming left V 5 bases short and J 8 bases short, with 12 bases between. From germline, CDR1 is MDHEN and CDR2 SYDVKM. Here the CDR3 reads CASSPRGLGYTY. DNA of the CDR3: TGTGCCAGCAGTCCGCGGGGACTGGGCTACACCTAC.

Ten or more counts support this clonotype. The chain recombines TRBV11-2 with TRBJ2-2, with TRBD2 matching 13 bases. Germline V gene lookup returns CDR1 SGHAT and CDR2 FQNNGV. This CDR3 has 19 amino acids. Trimming cost V 0 bases and J 2 bases; bases outside gene matches: 6. The CDR3 DNA is TGTGCCAGCAGCTTAGATGTTGGGACTAGCGGGACCAACACCGGGGAGCTGTTTTTT. Translated, it gives CASSLDVGTSGTNTGELFF.

This clonotype appeared many times. This chain uses TRBV20-1 with TRBJ2-7; TRBD1 matches 7 bases. Germline CDR1 and CDR2: DFQATT and SNEGSKA (reference sequence). V trimming: 3 bases; J trimming: 5 bases; junction bases outside the gene matches: 10. The CDR3 has 14 residues. This CDR3 is CSASRDSLLDEQYF. In DNA, the CDR3 is TGCAGTGCTAGTCGGGACAGCCTTTTGGACGAGCAGTACTTC.

This clonotype was observed many times. This sequence joins TRBV29-1 and TRBJ2-7; no clear D. CDR3 size: 11 residues. V was cut by 1 base and J by 1 base, with 2 bases left in between. In germline, CDR1 is SQVTM, CDR2 ANQGSEA. The CDR3 region is CSVEGSYEQYF. CDR3 sequence (DNA): TGCAGCGTTGAAGGGTCCTACGAGCAGTACTTC.

This clonotype showed up many times. The chain has TRBV2 and TRBJ2-5; D remains unclear. The CDR3 length is 10 residues. Trimming stripped 8 bases from V and 5 bases from J, with 6 bases between. Germline CDR1 SNHLY, CDR2 FYNNEI. The CDR3 region is CASEEETQYF. The CDR3 DNA is TGTGCCAGCGAGGAGGAGACCCAGTACTTC.

This clonotype was seen at least ten times. The chain recombines TRBV12-3 or TRBV12-4 with TRBJ1-4; 7 positions match TRBD1. V shed 0 bases, J shed 4 bases, and the junction held 5 bases outside the gene matches. This CDR3 comprises 16 residues. The CDR3 loop reads CASSLAGTAFNEKLFF. In DNA, the CDR3 is TGTGCCAGCAGTTTAGCAGGGACAGCCTTTAATGAAAAACTGTTTTTT.

This clonotype was counted at least ten times. The chain has TRBV6-5 and TRBJ1-1; the D is unclear. V lost 0 bases and J lost 3, with 14 bases in between. Germline assignment: CDR1 MNHEY and CDR2 SVGAGI. The CDR3 runs 16 residues. The CDR3 DNA reads as TGTGCCAGCAGTTACTCAGATACGTGGCACGACACTGAAGCTTTCTTT. Its protein product is CASSYSDTWHDTEAFF.